One sample yielded the 13 T cell receptor beta chains listed below, sequenced in a study of technical replicates of blood from a few donors. Generated by immunoSEQ multiplex PCR, the TCRdb table keeps only in-frame clones and is missing some. The sample lists some 80,000 clones, under 95% occurring once. The sequencing sample was made of T cells isolated from PBMCs. The receptor set was obtained from a human donor in good health.

The table lists this clone with a count of one. The gene calls are TRBV2 and TRBJ2-7, with D perhaps matching TRBD2 (7 bases). Trimming left V 0 bases short and J 0 bases short, with 15 bases between. This CDR3 spans 17 amino acids. Per germline, CDR1 SNHLY and CDR2 FYNNEI. CDR3 DNA: TGTGCCAGCAGTGAAGCGAGTGAGGGGGACTACTCCTACGAGCAGTACTTC. It yields the protein CASSEASEGDYSYEQYF. Complete variable domain (other parts from reference TRBV2 and TRBJ2-7): EPEVTQTPSHQVTQMGQEVILRCVPISNHLYFYWYRQILGQKVEFLVSFYNNEISEKSEIFDDQFSVERPDGSNFTLKIRSTKLEDSAMYFCASSEASEGDYSYEQYFGPGTRLTVT.

V gene TRBV30 combines with J gene TRBJ2-7; possible D gene TRBD2, 7 bases. The length of the CDR3 is 14 residues. The germline gives CDR1 GTSNPN, CDR2 SVGIG (reference sequence). Trimming took 3 bases from V and 4 from J, leaving 16 bases between them. This CDR3 reads CAWRSRGREYEQYF. In nucleotides, the CDR3 is TGTGCCTGGAGGTCGCGGGGGCGTGAGTACGAGCAGTACTTC. Based on the CDR3 plus reference TRBV30 and TRBJ2-7, the full variable domain is SQTIHQWPATLVQPVGSPLSLECTVEGTSNPNLYWYRQAAGRGLQLLFYSVGIGQISSEVPQNLSASRPQDRQFILSSKKLLLSDSGFYLCAWRSRGREYEQYFGPGTRLTVT.

The table lists this clone with a count of one. This chain joins TRBV4-2 and TRBJ2-5, with a possible D match to TRBD2 (5 bases). The CDR3 runs 17 residues. Looked up from germline, CDR1 is LGHNA and CDR2 is YNFKEQ. V lost 0 bases, J lost 5 bases, and 19 bases lay in between. The CDR3 nucleotides read TGTGCCAGCAGCCAAGATCTTTCTGGCGGAGGTGGTGAGACCCAGTACTTC. It yields the protein CASSQDLSGGGGETQYF.

As DNA, the CDR3 is TGTGCCAGCAGCTTCCCAGGAGGGCCTCTCTACGAGCAGTACTTC. This encodes CASSFPGGPLYEQYF. The V gene is TRBV7-8, the J gene TRBJ2-7; possibly TRBD2 for D (6 bases). CDR1 and CDR2 from the germline V gene are SGHVS and FQNEAQ. The CDR3 has 15 residues. Deletions cut 3 bases from V and 3 bases from J, with 15 bases between.

This rearrangement joins TRBV7-6 to TRBJ2-1, with 10 bases fitting TRBD1. The CDR3 covers 15 residues. Germline V gene sequence: CDR1 SGHVS, CDR2 FNYEAQ. Trimming at V came to 5 bases and at J to 9 bases, leaving 10 bases not matched to a gene. The CDR3 spells CASSAGTGALGEQFF. The CDR3 bases are TGTGCCAGCAGCGCCGGGACAGGGGCGTTGGGTGAGCAGTTCTTC. Based on the CDR3 plus reference TRBV7-6 and TRBJ2-1, the full variable domain is GAGVSQSPRYKVTKRGQDVALRCDPISGHVSLYWYRQALGQGPEFLTYFNYEAQQDKSGLPNDRFSAERPEGSISTLTIQRTEQRDSAMYRCASSAGTGALGEQFFGPGTRLTVL.

V and J are TRBV7-2 and TRBJ2-3, with D possibly matching TRBD2 (5 bases). The CDR3 has 17 residues. Deletions cut 4 bases from V and 2 bases from J, with 19 bases between. Per the germline V gene, CDR1 is SGHTA and CDR2 is FQGNSA. As DNA, the CDR3 is TGTGCCAGCAGCTCCGAGACGGCTAGCAGTCACACAGATACGCAGTATTTT. This encodes CASSSETASSHTDTQYF.

This clone has just one count. The genes are TRBV4-1 and TRBJ2-3; a possible D gene is TRBD2 (6 bases). CDR3 length equals 16 residues. V was trimmed by 4 bases and J by 1 base, leaving 15 bases between them. Germline loops: CDR1 MGHRA, CDR2 YSYEKL. CDR3 coding DNA: TGCGCCAGCAGCCGCCATAGCGGTTCCGGCACAGATACGCAGTATTTT. Its protein product is CASSRHSGSGTDTQYF.

The CDR3 sequence is CASSLDQGSTGNQQYF. CDR3 coding DNA: TGTGCCAGCAGTTTAGATCAAGGGAGTACCGGAAACCAGCAGTACTTC. This rearrangement joins TRBV27 to TRBJ2-7; TRBD2 might be the D (5 bases). The CDR3 runs to 16 residues. Germline CDR1 and CDR2: MNHEY and SMNVEV (reference sequence). V was pared by 2 bases and J by 8 bases, with 22 bases between.

V is TRBV2 and J is TRBJ2-7, with a possible D match to TRBD1 (5 bases). The CDR3 is 16 residues long. Germline CDR1 reads SNHLY; CDR2 reads FYNNEI. V was pared by 4 bases and J by 2 bases, with 18 bases between. CDR3 coding DNA: TGTGCCAGCAGTGGGAGTCTGAGGACAATAACCTACGAGCAGTACTTC. This gives the protein CASSGSLRTITYEQYF.

As regards this clone: Mismatch with germline at one junction end may stem from a read error. The V and J genes are TRBV7-7 and TRBJ2-1; tentative D call: TRBD2 (5 bases). CDR3 length equals 16 residues. CDR1 and CDR2 from the germline V gene are SSHAT and FNYEAQ (reference sequence). CDR3 coding DNA: TGTGCTAGCAGCTTACACCCCCTAGCAGGCAACAATGAGCAGTTCTTC. It encodes CASSLHPLAGNNEQFF.

This chain uses TRBV12-5 with TRBJ2-2, with D tentatively TRBD1 (6 bases). This CDR3 contains 15 residues. The V and J ends lost 5 bases and 0 bases respectively, with 10 bases between them. The germline gives CDR1 LGHNT, CDR2 FRNRAP. CDR3 DNA sequence: TGTGCTAGTGGTGGGGGCCTCGCGAACACCGGGGAGCTGTTTTTT. Translated, it gives CASGGGLANTGELFF. Full variable domain (outside the CDR3, taken from reference TRBV12-5 and TRBJ2-2): DARVTQTPRHKVTEMGQEVTMRCQPILGHNTVFWYRQTMMQGLELLAYFRNRAPLDDSGMPKDRFSAEMPDATLATLKIQPSEPRDSAVYFCASGGGLANTGELFFGEGSRLTVL.

The gene calls are TRBV7-9 and TRBJ1-1; D is unclear. The CDR3 extends over 13 amino acids. CDR1 and CDR2 from the germline V gene are SEHNR and FQNEAQ (reference sequence). Trimming pared 5 bases from V and 7 bases from J, leaving 14 bases between. The CDR3 DNA is TGTGCCAGCAGCGGGCAACTAGGTCTTGAAGCTTTCTTT. This encodes CASSGQLGLEAFF. The full variable domain, in which reference TRBV7-9 and TRBJ1-1 provide the parts outside the CDR3, is DTGVSQNPRHKITKRGQNVTFRCDPISEHNRLYWYRQTLGQGPEFLTYFQNEAQLEKSRLLSDRFSAERPKGSFSTLEIQRTEQGDSAMYLCASSGQLGLEAFFGQGTRLTVV.

The rearrangement joins TRBV5-4 to TRBJ2-1; no firm D call. In germline, CDR1 is SGHNT, CDR2 YYREEE (reference sequence). V dropped 4 bases and J dropped 7 bases, with 18 bases sitting between them. The CDR3 loop spans 15 amino acids. CDR3 in amino acids: CASSDSEFPPNEQFF. The CDR3 DNA reads TGTGCCAGCAGCGATTCGGAGTTCCCCCCAAATGAGCAGTTCTTC.